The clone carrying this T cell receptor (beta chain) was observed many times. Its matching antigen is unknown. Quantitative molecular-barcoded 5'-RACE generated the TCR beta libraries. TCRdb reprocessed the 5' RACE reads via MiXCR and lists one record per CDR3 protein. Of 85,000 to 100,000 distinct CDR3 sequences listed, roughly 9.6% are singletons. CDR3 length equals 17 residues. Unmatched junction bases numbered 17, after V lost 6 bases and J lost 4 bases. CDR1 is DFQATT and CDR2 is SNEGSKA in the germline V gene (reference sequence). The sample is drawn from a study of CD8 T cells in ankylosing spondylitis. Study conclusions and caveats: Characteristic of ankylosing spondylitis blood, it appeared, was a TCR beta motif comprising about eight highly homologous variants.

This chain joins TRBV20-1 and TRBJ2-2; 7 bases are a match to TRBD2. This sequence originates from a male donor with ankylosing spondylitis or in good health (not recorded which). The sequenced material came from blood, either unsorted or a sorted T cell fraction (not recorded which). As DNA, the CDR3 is TGCAGTGCCCCGTGGGACCGTGGACTAGTCGGCACCGGGGAGCTGTTTTTT. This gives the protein CSAPWDRGLVGTGELFF.